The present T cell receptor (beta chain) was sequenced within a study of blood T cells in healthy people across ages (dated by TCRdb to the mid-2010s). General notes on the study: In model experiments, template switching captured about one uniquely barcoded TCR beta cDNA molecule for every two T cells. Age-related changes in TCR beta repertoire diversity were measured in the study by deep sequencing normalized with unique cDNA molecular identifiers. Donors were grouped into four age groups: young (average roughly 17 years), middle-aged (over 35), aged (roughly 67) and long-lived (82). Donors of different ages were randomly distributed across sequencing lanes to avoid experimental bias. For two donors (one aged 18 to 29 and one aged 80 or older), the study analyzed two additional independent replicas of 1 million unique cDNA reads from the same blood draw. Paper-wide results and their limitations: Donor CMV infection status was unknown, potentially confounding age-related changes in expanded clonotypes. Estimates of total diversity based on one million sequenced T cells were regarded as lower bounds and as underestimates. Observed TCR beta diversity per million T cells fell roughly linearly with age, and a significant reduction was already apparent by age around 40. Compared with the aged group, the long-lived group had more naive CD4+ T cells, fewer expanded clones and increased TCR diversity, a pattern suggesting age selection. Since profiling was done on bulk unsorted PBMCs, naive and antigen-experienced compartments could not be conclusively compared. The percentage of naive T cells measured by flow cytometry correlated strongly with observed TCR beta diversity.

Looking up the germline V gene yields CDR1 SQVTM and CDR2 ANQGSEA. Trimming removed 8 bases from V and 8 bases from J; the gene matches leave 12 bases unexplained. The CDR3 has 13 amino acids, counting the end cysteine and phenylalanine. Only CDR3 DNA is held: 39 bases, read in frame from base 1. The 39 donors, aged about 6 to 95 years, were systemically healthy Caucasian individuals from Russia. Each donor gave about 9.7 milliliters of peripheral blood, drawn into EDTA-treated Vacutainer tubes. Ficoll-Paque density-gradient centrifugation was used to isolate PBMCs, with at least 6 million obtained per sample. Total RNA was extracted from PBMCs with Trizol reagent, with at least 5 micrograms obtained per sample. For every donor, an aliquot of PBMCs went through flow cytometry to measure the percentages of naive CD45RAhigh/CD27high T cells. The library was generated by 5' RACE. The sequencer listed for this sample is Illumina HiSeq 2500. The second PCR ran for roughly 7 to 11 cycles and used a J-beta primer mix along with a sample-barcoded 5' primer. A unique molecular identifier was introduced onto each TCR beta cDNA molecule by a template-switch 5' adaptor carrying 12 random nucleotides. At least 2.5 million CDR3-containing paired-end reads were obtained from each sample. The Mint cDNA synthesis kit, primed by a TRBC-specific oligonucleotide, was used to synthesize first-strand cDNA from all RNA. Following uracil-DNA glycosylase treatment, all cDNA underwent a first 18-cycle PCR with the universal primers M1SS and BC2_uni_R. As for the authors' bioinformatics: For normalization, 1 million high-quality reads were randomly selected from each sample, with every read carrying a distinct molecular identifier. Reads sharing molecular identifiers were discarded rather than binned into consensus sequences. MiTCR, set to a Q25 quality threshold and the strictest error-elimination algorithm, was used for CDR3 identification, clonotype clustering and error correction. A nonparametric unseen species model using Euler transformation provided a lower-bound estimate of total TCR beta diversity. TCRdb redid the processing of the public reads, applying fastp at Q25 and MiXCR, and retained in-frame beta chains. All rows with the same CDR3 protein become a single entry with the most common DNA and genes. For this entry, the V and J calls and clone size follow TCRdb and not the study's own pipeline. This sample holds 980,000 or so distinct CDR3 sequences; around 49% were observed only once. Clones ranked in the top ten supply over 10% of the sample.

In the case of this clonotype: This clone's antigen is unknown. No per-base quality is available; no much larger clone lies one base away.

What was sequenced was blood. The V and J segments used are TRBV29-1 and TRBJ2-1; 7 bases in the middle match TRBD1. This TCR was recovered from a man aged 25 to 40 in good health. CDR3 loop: CSINRGLFDEQFF. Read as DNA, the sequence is TGCAGCATAAACAGGGGATTGTTTGATGAGCAGTTCTTC.